A single T cell receptor (beta chain) is shown here with its context. What it recognizes is unknown. Sorted-subset replicate PCRs used 200 ng DNA, tens of thousands of T cell genomes. This table comes from immunoSEQ multiplex PCR, and its TCRdb copy is limited to in-frame clones, with some not included. The data contain approximately 2.4 million clones, 95% of them singletons. The data are from a study of shared clonotypes between healthy human individuals. Study findings and constraints: For sorted subsets, rarefaction showed incomplete sequencing despite large depth.

The source of this sequence is a man younger than 35 in good health. Sequencing was done on a sample of naive CD4+ T cells sorted from blood. Indicated subset: CD45RA+ positively selected.

This CDR3 is CASSPSRDSPLHF. CDR3 bases: TGTGCCAGCAGTCCGAGTCGGGATTCACCCCTCCACTTT. The chain joins TRBV27 to TRBJ1-6; D gene ambiguous. Germline values: CDR1 MNHEY, CDR2 SMNVEV (reference sequence). V lost 5 bases and J lost 8, with 10 bases in between. This CDR3 has 13 amino acids.